This passage covers 19 T cell receptor beta chains from one sample sequenced in a study of cytomegalovirus exposure and HLA in healthy donors. PCR amplification relied on 60 Vbeta primers (plus 13 Jbeta primers). Data came from immunoSEQ multiplex PCR; TCRdb stores just in-frame clones and leaves some out. The sample holds about 140,000 clones, nearly 80% seen once. Sequencing was done on a sample of PBMCs. The source is a male donor in good health and CMV-seronegative.

The genes are TRBV27 and TRBJ2-7, with TRBD1 matching over 10 bases. The CDR3 contains 16 residues. V gave up 5 bases and J gave up 5 bases; unmatched junction bases: 12. From germline, CDR1 is MNHEY and CDR2 SMNVEV (reference sequence). CDR3 DNA: TGTGCCAGCAGTGCCCCGGGACAGGGGAGGTCAAACGAGCAGTACTTC. Its protein product is CASSAPGQGRSNEQYF.

The sample holds one count of this clone. This chain connects TRBV5-4 to TRBJ2-3; 8 nucleotides agree with TRBD1. Looked up from germline, CDR1 is SGHNT and CDR2 is YYREEE (reference sequence). The junction had 9 bases not matched to a gene; V was cut back by 3 bases and J by 0 bases. The CDR3 is 17 amino acids. As DNA, the CDR3 is TGTGCCAGCAGCTGGGACAGGCCTACCTCTAGCACAGATACGCAGTATTTT. Protein: CASSWDRPTSSTDTQYF.

J is TRBJ1-2 and V is TRBV5-1, with D possibly matching TRBD1 (5 bases). Trimming stripped 4 bases from V and 0 bases from J, with 13 bases between. Germline CDR1 SGHRS, CDR2 YFSETQ. CDR3 length: 15 residues. As DNA, the CDR3 is TGCGCCAGCAGCCCGGACGGGGGATCTAACTATGGCTACACCTTC. Its translation is CASSPDGGSNYGYTF.

This clone was seen more than once but under ten times. The rearrangement joins TRBV19 to TRBJ1-2; 7 nucleotides line up with TRBD1. V gave up 6 bases and J gave up 7 bases; unmatched junction bases: 11. The CDR3 has 14 residues. CDR1 is LNHDA, CDR2 SQIVND, per germline (reference sequence). For the CDR3, the DNA is TGTGCCAGTAGACCGACAGGGTTTTTTGGTGGCTACACCTTC. Amino acids: CASRPTGFFGGYTF.

This clone appeared a few times. The CDR3 DNA reads TGTGCCAGCAGTTTTAACGGGGACTATGGCTACACCTTC. This sequence encodes CASSFNGDYGYTF. This chain connects TRBV27 to TRBJ1-2; D gene unclear. Germline CDR1 reads MNHEY; CDR2 reads SMNVEV (reference sequence). V was shortened by 3 bases and J by 3 bases, with 8 bases between the two germline ends. This CDR3 is 13 amino acids long.

This clone was seen only once. The chain recombines TRBV19 with TRBJ1-5; tentative D call: TRBD1 (6 bases). V was cut by 3 bases and J by 7 bases, with 10 bases left in between. Germline V gene sequence: CDR1 LNHDA, CDR2 SQIVND (reference sequence). This CDR3 comprises 13 residues. Here the CDR3 DNA reads TGTGCCAGTAGTATCAGGGGAATCCAGCCCCAGCATTTT. Translation gives CASSIRGIQPQHF.

The V and J genes are TRBV6-5 and TRBJ1-5, with a possible D match to TRBD1 (6 bases). V lost 4 bases to trimming and J lost 7 bases, with 11 bases between them. Per the germline V gene, CDR1 is MNHEY and CDR2 is SVGAGI. The CDR3 extends over 13 amino acids. In DNA form, the CDR3 reads TGTGCCAGCAGTTGGTCAGGGGAACAGCCCCAGCATTTT. Its translation: CASSWSGEQPQHF.

The chain joins TRBV28 to TRBJ1-5; D is ambiguous. The CDR3 covers 15 residues. Germline V lookup: CDR1 MDHEN, CDR2 SYDVKM. V was shortened by 2 bases and J by 5 bases, with 13 bases between the two germline ends. In DNA form, the CDR3 reads TGTGCCAGCAGTTTAGGCAGACTCGGGGATCAGCCCCAGCATTTT. Its protein product is CASSLGRLGDQPQHF.

This chain joins TRBV28 and TRBJ1-1; D remains ambiguous. Trimming stripped 5 bases from V and 2 bases from J, with 12 bases between. Germline values: CDR1 MDHEN, CDR2 SYDVKM. This CDR3 comprises 14 residues. CDR3 in amino acids: CASSPPDRNTEAFF. The CDR3 DNA reads as TGTGCCAGCAGTCCGCCTGATAGAAACACTGAAGCTTTCTTT.

The chain carries TRBV18 and TRBJ2-7; 7 nucleotides agree with TRBD1. CDR3 size: 13 residues. V lost 3 bases to trimming and J lost 3 bases; unmatched junction nucleotides: 2. Germline CDR1 is KGHSH and CDR2 is LQKENI. CDR3 in DNA: TGTGCCAGCTCACCGACAGGGTTCTACGAGCAGTACTTC. Translating it yields CASSPTGFYEQYF.

Only one count was recorded for this clone. The chain recombines TRBV5-1 with TRBJ1-1; maybe TRBD1 (6 bases). The V end lost 4 bases, the J end lost 3 bases, and 13 bases lay between the germline ends. In germline, CDR1 is SGHRS, CDR2 YFSETQ. This CDR3 region has 14 residues. CDR3 sequence (DNA): TGCGCCAGCAGCATATTAGGGGGGGACACTGAAGCTTTCTTT. This translates into CASSILGGDTEAFF.

The chain is built from TRBV7-2 and TRBJ2-5; 7 bases agree with TRBD2. This CDR3 spans 14 amino acids. Germline assignment: CDR1 SGHTA and CDR2 FQGNSA. Losses at the gene ends were 5 bases for V and 5 bases for J; bases not matched to a gene: 8. CDR3 coding DNA: TGTGCCAGCAGCCGGACTAGTAGCACGGAGACCCAGTACTTC. Amino acid sequence: CASSRTSSTETQYF.

The sample holds one count of this clone. The chain uses TRBV30 and TRBJ1-4; no reliable D call. CDR1 is GTSNPN and CDR2 is SVGIG in the germline V gene (reference sequence). Trimming left V 5 bases short and J 4 bases short, with 5 bases between. The CDR3 has 11 amino acids. The CDR3, as DNA: TGTGCCTGGTTCCTTAATGAAAAACTGTTTTTT. Translating gives CAWFLNEKLFF.

The rearrangement links TRBV10-1 to TRBJ2-2; D is unclear. The CDR3 consists of 13 residues. Deletions cut 2 bases from V and 3 bases from J, with 4 bases between. Germline V gene sequence: CDR1 WNHNN, CDR2 SYGVQD (reference sequence). The DNA for the CDR3 is TGCGCCAGCAGTGAGCTTGACACCGGGGAGCTGTTTTTT. Its protein product is CASSELDTGELFF.

The chain combines TRBV30 with TRBJ2-1, with 11 bases identical to TRBD2. The ends lost 5 bases at V and 7 bases at J; junction bases unmatched: 7. CDR3 length equals 14 residues. Germline V gene data show CDR1 as GTSNPN and CDR2 as SVGIG (reference sequence). The CDR3 here is CAWGGLAGFNEQFF. The CDR3 nucleotides read TGTGCCTGGGGCGGACTAGCGGGTTTTAATGAGCAGTTCTTC.

The CDR3 DNA follows: TGTGCCAGCAGCCACGACTCTAACTATGGCTACACCTTC. This translates into CASSHDSNYGYTF. The chain links TRBV7-9 to TRBJ1-2; D gene ambiguous. The CDR3 spans 13 residues. V shed 5 bases and J shed 0 bases, with 7 bases lying between them. Germline V gives CDR1 SEHNR, CDR2 FQNEAQ (reference sequence).

The genes are TRBV5-1 and TRBJ2-1; unclear D gene. The CDR3 covers 15 residues. Germline CDR1 is SGHRS and CDR2 is YFSETQ. Deletions cut 0 bases from V and 0 bases from J, with 7 bases between. In DNA form, the CDR3 reads TGCGCCAGCAGCTTGGAGCTAAGCTCCTACAATGAGCAGTTCTTC. Protein sequence: CASSLELSSYNEQFF. The full variable domain, rest sourced from reference TRBV5-1 and TRBJ2-1, is KAGVTQTPRYLIKTRGQQVTLSCSPISGHRSVSWYQQTPGQGLQFLFEYFSETQRNKGNFPGRFSGRQFSNSRSEMNVSTLELGDSALYLCASSLELSSYNEQFFGPGTRLTVL.

This clone was seen just once. The chain joins TRBV4-2 to TRBJ2-1; 12 nucleotides line up with TRBD1. CDR3 length: 17 residues. Per the germline V gene, CDR1 is LGHNA and CDR2 is YNFKEQ. The V gene end was trimmed by 6 bases and the J gene end by 6 bases; junction bases not matched to a gene: 12. In nucleotides, the CDR3 is TGTGCCAGCAGTACCTACTTAGGGACAGGGGGCTTCAATGAGCAGTTCTTC. Protein product: CASSTYLGTGGFNEQFF.

The V call is TRBV30, the J call TRBJ1-2, with D maybe TRBD1 (5 bases). Germline V gene lookup returns CDR1 GTSNPN and CDR2 SVGIG (reference sequence). Trimming cost V 2 bases and J 7 bases, with 14 bases left between them. The CDR3 length is 13 residues. CDR3 coding DNA: TGTGCCTGGAGTATACCAGGGCTAGGTGGCTACACCTTC. It encodes CAWSIPGLGGYTF.